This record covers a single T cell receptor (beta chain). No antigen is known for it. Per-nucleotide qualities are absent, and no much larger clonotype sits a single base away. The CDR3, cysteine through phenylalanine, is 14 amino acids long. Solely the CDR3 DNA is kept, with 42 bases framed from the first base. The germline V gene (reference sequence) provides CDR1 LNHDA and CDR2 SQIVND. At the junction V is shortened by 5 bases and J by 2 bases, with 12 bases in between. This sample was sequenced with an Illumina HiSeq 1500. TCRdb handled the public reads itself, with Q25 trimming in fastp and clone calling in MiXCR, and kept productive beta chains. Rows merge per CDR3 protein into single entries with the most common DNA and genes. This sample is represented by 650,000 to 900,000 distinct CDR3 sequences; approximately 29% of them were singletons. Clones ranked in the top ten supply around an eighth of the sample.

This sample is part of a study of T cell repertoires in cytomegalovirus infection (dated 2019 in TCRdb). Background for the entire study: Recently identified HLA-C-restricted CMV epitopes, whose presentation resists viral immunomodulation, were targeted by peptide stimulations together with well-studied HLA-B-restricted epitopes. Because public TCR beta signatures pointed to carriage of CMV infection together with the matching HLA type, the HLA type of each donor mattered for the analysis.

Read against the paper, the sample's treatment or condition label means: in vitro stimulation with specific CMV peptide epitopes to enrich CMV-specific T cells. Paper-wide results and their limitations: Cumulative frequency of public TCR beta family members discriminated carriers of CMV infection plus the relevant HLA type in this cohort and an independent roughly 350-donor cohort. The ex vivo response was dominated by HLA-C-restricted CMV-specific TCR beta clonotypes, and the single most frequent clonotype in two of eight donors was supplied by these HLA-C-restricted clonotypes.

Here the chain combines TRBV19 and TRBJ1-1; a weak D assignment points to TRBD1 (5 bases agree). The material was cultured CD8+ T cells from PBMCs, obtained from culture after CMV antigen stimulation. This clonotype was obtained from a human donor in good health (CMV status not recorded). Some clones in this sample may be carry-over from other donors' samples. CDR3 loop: CASSATVLNTEAFF. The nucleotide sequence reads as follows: TGTGCCAGTAGTGCGACAGTACTCAACACTGAAGCTTTCTTT. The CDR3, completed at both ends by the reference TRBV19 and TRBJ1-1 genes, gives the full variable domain DGGITQSPKYLFRKEGQNVTLSCEQNLNHDAMYWYRQDPGQGLRLIYYSQIVNDFQKGDIAEGYSVSREKKESFPLTVTSAQKNPTAFYLCASSATVLNTEAFFGQGTRLTVV.